The 20 T cell receptor beta chains below come from one sample, sequenced in a study of siplizumab effects on memory and regulatory T cells. TCRdb's copy holds only in-frame clones and misses some; the assay was immunoSEQ multiplex PCR. Of roughly 60,000 clones detected, more than 80% appear once; the ten largest clones hold around two fifths. Input material: CD8+ T cells sorted from blood. Every receptor here comes from a human donor in good health.

This clone was seen only once. V is TRBV21-1 and J is TRBJ2-4. TRBV21-1 represents a pseudogene. The CDR3 runs to 14 residues. CDR3 DNA: TGTGCCAGCAGTCCGGAGAGGGGCAAAAACATTCAGTACTTC. Protein: CASSPERGKNIQYF.

V and J are TRBV5-1 and TRBJ1-1; 10 nucleotides match TRBD1. Germline CDR1 reads SGHRS; CDR2 reads YFSETQ. J gave up 0 bases and V 4 bases, and 3 bases lay outside the gene matches. The CDR3 is 15 residues long. CDR3 region: CASSVTGGVNTEAFF. Here the CDR3 DNA reads TGCGCCAGCAGCGTGACAGGGGGCGTGAACACTGAAGCTTTCTTT.

The chain recombines TRBV5-4 with TRBJ2-1, with D possibly being TRBD1 or TRBD2 (5 bases each). The germline CDR1 and CDR2 sequences are SGHNT and YYREEE (reference sequence). Trimming shortened V by 2 bases and J by 8 bases, and 11 bases separated the two germline ends. The CDR3 sequence is 13 residues long. The CDR3 reads CASSLRGDHEQFF. CDR3 nucleotides: TGTGCCAGCAGCTTACGAGGGGACCATGAGCAGTTCTTC.

The chain has TRBV7-2 and TRBJ2-7; a possible D gene is TRBD1 (5 bases). Trimming removed 5 bases at V and 3 bases at J, with 17 bases between. The CDR3 is 15 amino acids. Germline CDR1 reads SGHTA; CDR2 reads FQGNSA. The CDR3 sequence: CASSLSKDTNYEQYF. As DNA, the CDR3 is TGTGCCAGCAGCCTTAGTAAGGACACCAACTACGAGCAGTACTTC. Based on the CDR3 plus reference TRBV7-2 and TRBJ2-7, the full variable domain is GAGVSQSPSNKVTEKGKDVELRCDPISGHTALYWYRQSLGQGLEFLIYFQGNSAPDKSGLPSDRFSAERTGGSVSTLTIQRTQQEDSAVYLCASSLSKDTNYEQYFGPGTRLTVT.

The chain carries TRBV28 and TRBJ2-2; the D call may be TRBD1 or TRBD2 (5 bases each). This CDR3 spans 17 amino acids. Germline CDR1 reads MDHEN; CDR2 reads SYDVKM. Between the trimmed V and J ends, which lost 6 bases and 2 bases, there was a span of 19 bases. The CDR3 region is CASSRLPPGLNTGELFF. The DNA of the CDR3 is TGTGCCAGCAGCCGGCTGCCCCCGGGGCTTAACACCGGGGAGCTGTTTTTT. Full variable domain (rest looked up from reference TRBV28 and TRBJ2-2): DVKVTQSSRYLVKRTGEKVFLECVQDMDHENMFWYRQDPGLGLRLIYFSYDVKMKEKGDIPEGYSVSREKKERFSLILESASTNQTSMYLCASSRLPPGLNTGELFFGEGSRLTVL.

The rearrangement uses TRBV30 and TRBJ2-2; no firm D call. CDR1 and CDR2 from the germline V gene are GTSNPN and SVGIG (reference sequence). This CDR3 spans 10 amino acids. The V end was cut by 5 bases, the J end by 10 bases, with 8 bases between. The CDR3 DNA reads as TGTGCCTGGGGATCTTTGGAGCTGTTTTTT. The encoded protein is CAWGSLELFF.

V and J are TRBV27 and TRBJ2-5; TRBD1 matches at 8 bases. The CDR3 has 15 amino acids. CDR1 MNHEY and CDR2 SMNVEV come from the germline V gene (reference sequence). Trimming took 4 bases from V and 5 from J; bases not matched to a gene: 9. CDR3 sequence (DNA): TGTGCCAGCAGTTCGGACAGGGCGAGGCCGGAGACCCAGTACTTC. This translates into CASSSDRARPETQYF.

The chain has TRBV9 and TRBJ2-5; the D gene could be TRBD1 or TRBD2 (5 bases each). Trimming left V 0 bases short and J 1 base short, with 7 bases between. Germline-derived CDR1 and CDR2 are SGDLS and YYNGEE. The CDR3 is made up of 14 amino acids. CDR3 sequence (DNA): TGTGCCAGCAGCGTAGGAGGGGCCCAAGAGACCCAGTACTTC. Protein sequence: CASSVGGAQETQYF. Full variable domain (remainder filled in from reference TRBV9 and TRBJ2-5): DSGVTQTPKHLITATGQRVTLRCSPRSGDLSVYWYQQSLDQGLQFLIQYYNGEERAKGNILERFSAQQFPDLHSELNLSSLELGDSALYFCASSVGGAQETQYFGPGTRLLVL.

The V gene is TRBV9, the J gene TRBJ2-5; maybe TRBD2 (5 bases). CDR1 is SGDLS, CDR2 YYNGEE, per germline. The V gene lost 0 bases and the J gene lost 2 bases, with 14 bases spanning the gap. The CDR3 spans 16 residues. DNA of the CDR3: TGTGCCAGCAGCGTAGTAGGTGAGGGCACTCAAGAGACCCAGTACTTC. Its protein product is CASSVVGEGTQETQYF.

The V and J genes are TRBV6-1 and TRBJ1-1; D is unresolved. V lost 1 base and J 0 bases, leaving 15 bases between the germline ends. Germline CDR1 and CDR2: MNHNS and SASEGT. This CDR3 is built from 17 residues. The CDR3 coding sequence is TGTGCCAGCAGTGAAGTTGGCCTTACGGACCTGAACACTGAAGCTTTCTTT. It specifies CASSEVGLTDLNTEAFF.

V and J are TRBV4-2 and TRBJ1-5, with TRBD1 identical over 7 bases. V lost 3 bases and J lost 1; bases outside the gene matches: 3. The CDR3 is 15 residues long. Germline CDR1 LGHNA, CDR2 YNFKEQ. The CDR3 DNA is TGTGCCAGCAGCCACCAGGGGGGAAGCAATCAGCCCCAGCATTTT. Translation gives CASSHQGGSNQPQHF.

This clone has only one observation. The J gene is TRBJ1-1, the V gene TRBV5-6; the D is unclear. V dropped 0 bases and J dropped 5 bases, with 11 bases sitting between them. The germline V gene encodes CDR1 SGHDT and CDR2 YYEEEE. This CDR3 is built from 14 residues. CDR3 in amino acids: CASSLGGWDTEAFF. CDR3 nucleotide sequence: TGTGCCAGCAGCTTGGGAGGCTGGGATACTGAAGCTTTCTTT. Variable domain in full (rest from reference TRBV5-6 and TRBJ1-1): DAGVTQSPTHLIKTRGQQVTLRCSPKSGHDTVSWYQQALGQGPQFIFQYYEEEERQRGNFPDRFSGHQFPNYSSELNVNALLLGDSALYLCASSLGGWDTEAFFGQGTRLTVV.

A word on this clone: One end of the junction fails to match germline, which may point to a read error. The gene calls are TRBV6-1 and TRBJ1-1, with D possibly being TRBD1 (6 bases). The CDR3 has 13 residues. Germline V CDR1 and CDR2: MNHNS, SASEGT. DNA for the CDR3: TGTGCCGGCAGCGAACAGGGCCACACTGAAGCTTTCTTT. Protein sequence: CAGSEQGHTEAFF.

The J gene is TRBJ2-7, the V gene TRBV5-1; no firm D call. Trimming took off 6 bases at V and 4 bases at J, with 11 bases between the two ends. The CDR3 is made up of 12 amino acids. The germline CDR1 and CDR2 sequences are SGHRS and YFSETQ. The CDR3 sequence is CASNKDGYEQYF. CDR3 nucleotide sequence: TGCGCCAGCAACAAGGACGGGTACGAGCAGTACTTC.

The rearrangement uses TRBV18 and TRBJ2-3, with 8 bases aligning to TRBD2. The trim removed 3 bases at V and 4 bases at J, leaving 6 bases unmatched. The CDR3 runs to 15 residues. From germline, CDR1 is KGHSH and CDR2 LQKENI. CDR3 protein: CASSPGTRIPDTQYF. CDR3 coding DNA: TGTGCCAGCTCACCCGGGACTAGAATCCCAGATACGCAGTATTTT.

The gene calls are TRBV6-5 and TRBJ2-5; D is uncertain. CDR3 length: 12 residues. The germline V gene has CDR1 MNHEY and CDR2 SVGAGI. Trimming took off 0 bases at V and 4 bases at J, with 3 bases between the two ends. For the CDR3, the DNA is TGTGCCAGCAGTTACTCCGGAGAGACCCAGTACTTC. Protein product: CASSYSGETQYF.

This rearrangement joins TRBV7-8 to TRBJ2-1, with D possibly being TRBD1 or TRBD2 (5 bases each). Germline CDR1 reads SGHVS; CDR2 reads FQNEAQ. The CDR3 has 16 amino acids. Trimming took off 5 bases at V and 1 base at J, with 15 bases between the two ends. CDR3 protein: CASSTDGDASYNEQFF. The CDR3 bases are TGTGCCAGCAGCACCGATGGGGACGCTTCCTACAATGAGCAGTTCTTC.

The count of this clone is one. This chain joins TRBV27 and TRBJ2-7; TRBD2 agrees at 9 bases. The length of the CDR3 is 15 residues. With 5 bases clipped from V and 3 bases from J, the junction kept 8 bases outside the gene matches. Germline V gene lookup returns CDR1 MNHEY and CDR2 SMNVEV (reference sequence). CDR3 DNA sequence: TGTGCCAGCAGTGTGAGAGCTAGCGGGATCTACGAGCAGTACTTC. Translating it yields CASSVRASGIYEQYF.

The rearrangement joins TRBV11-2 to TRBJ2-7; perhaps TRBD2 as D (5 bases). From germline, CDR1 is SGHAT and CDR2 FQNNGV. V shed 0 bases and J shed 6 bases, with 12 bases lying between them. The CDR3 runs 14 residues. CDR3 DNA: TGTGCCAGCAGCTTAGATGGTCCGGGGATCGAGCAGTACTTC. It is translated as CASSLDGPGIEQYF.

V and J are TRBV2 and TRBJ2-7; 10 bases map to TRBD1. V lost 4 bases, J lost 4 bases, and 4 bases stayed unmatched. CDR3 length: 14 residues. In germline, CDR1 is SNHLY, CDR2 FYNNEI. The CDR3 spells CASSATGGKYEQYF. CDR3 nucleotide sequence: TGTGCCAGCAGTGCGACAGGGGGCAAGTACGAGCAGTACTTC.